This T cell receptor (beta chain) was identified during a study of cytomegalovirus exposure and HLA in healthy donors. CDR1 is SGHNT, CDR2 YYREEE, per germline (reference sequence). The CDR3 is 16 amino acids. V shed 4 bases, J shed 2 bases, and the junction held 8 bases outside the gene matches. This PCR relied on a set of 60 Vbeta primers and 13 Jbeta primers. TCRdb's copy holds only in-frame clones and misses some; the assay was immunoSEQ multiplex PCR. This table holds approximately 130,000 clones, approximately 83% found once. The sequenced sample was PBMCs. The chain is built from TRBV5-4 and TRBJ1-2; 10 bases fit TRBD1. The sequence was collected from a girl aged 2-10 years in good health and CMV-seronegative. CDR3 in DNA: TGTGCCAGCAGCATGACAGGGGGCGCAGAAAACTATGGCTACACCTTC. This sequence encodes CASSMTGGAENYGYTF.